The 4 T cell receptor beta chains below all came from one sample that was sequenced in a study of cytomegalovirus exposure and HLA in healthy donors. Both 60 Vbeta primers and 13 Jbeta primers went into the PCR. The data were produced by immunoSEQ multiplex PCR, yet TCRdb's version contains in-frame clones alone and is incomplete. The data show roughly 100,000 clones, approximately 78% seen once. The sequencing sample was made of PBMCs. The source is an older woman in good health and CMV-seronegative.

This clone showed up just a few times. The chain combines TRBV28 with TRBJ1-6; D unclear. The length of the CDR3 is 15 residues. Germline V gene sequence: CDR1 MDHEN, CDR2 SYDVKM. V shed 2 bases and J shed 0 bases, with 5 bases lying between them. The CDR3 protein is CASSLESSYNSPLHF. CDR3 DNA sequence: TGTGCCAGCAGTTTAGAGAGCTCCTATAATTCACCCCTCCACTTT.

This chain links TRBV7-9 with TRBJ2-3; 7 bases agree with TRBD2. Germline assignment: CDR1 SEHNR and CDR2 FQNEAQ (reference sequence). V trimming: 1 base; J trimming: 0 bases; junction bases outside the gene matches: 4. The CDR3 extends over 16 amino acids. The chain's CDR3 is CASSLGSGGSTDTQYF. CDR3 DNA sequence: TGTGCCAGCAGCTTAGGCTCCGGGGGGAGCACAGATACGCAGTATTTT.

This clone has a single count. The genes are TRBV7-2 and TRBJ1-1; tentative D call: TRBD1 (6 bases). The CDR3 covers 15 residues. Germline V lookup: CDR1 SGHTA, CDR2 FQGNSA. The CDR3, as DNA: TGTGCTTCACTCCGAGGGGGGGGCATGAACACTGAAGCTTTCTTT. Its translation is CASLRGGGMNTEAFF.

The chain joins TRBV9 to TRBJ2-2, with D perhaps matching TRBD2 (5 bases). Looked up from germline, CDR1 is SGDLS and CDR2 is YYNGEE. Trimming pared 0 bases from V and 2 bases from J, leaving 11 bases between. The CDR3 has 16 residues. The CDR3 bases are TGTGCCAGCAGCGTAGAGGTTAGCGACAACACCGGGGAGCTGTTTTTT. Amino acid sequence: CASSVEVSDNTGELFF.